The next 23 T cell receptor beta chains were all read from a single sample in a study of shared clonotypes between healthy human individuals. The assay was immunoSEQ multiplex PCR, and TCRdb's table has in-frame clones only and misses some. Counted here are roughly 640,000 clones, approximately 74% occurring once; the ten biggest clones make up 1.5% to 2%. Specimen: memory CD4+ T cells sorted from blood. Noted subset: CD45RA-negative fraction. These receptors originate from a woman aged 30 to 39 in good health.

This rearrangement joins TRBV19 to TRBJ1-1; D is ambiguous. V lost 5 bases and J 0 bases, leaving 13 bases between the germline ends. Germline V gene lookup returns CDR1 LNHDA and CDR2 SQIVND (reference sequence). CDR3 length: 15 amino acids. This CDR3 is CASSVNVPMNTEAFF. The CDR3 DNA sequence: TGTGCCAGTAGTGTGAATGTTCCTATGAACACTGAAGCTTTCTTT.

The gene calls are TRBV2 and TRBJ2-3, with 8 bases that match TRBD2. Germline-derived CDR1 and CDR2 are SNHLY and FYNNEI. V lost 6 bases and J lost 0; bases outside the gene matches: 8. The length of the CDR3 is 16 residues. The CDR3 DNA is TGTGCCAGCAGGCAATTGGCGGGAGGCAGCACAGATACGCAGTATTTT. It yields the protein CASRQLAGGSTDTQYF.

The gene calls are TRBV15 and TRBJ1-2; D remains ambiguous. Germline lookup yields CDR1 LNHNV and CDR2 YYDKDF (reference sequence). V lost 2 bases and J 8 bases, leaving 12 bases between the germline ends. This CDR3 spans 13 amino acids. In nucleotides, the CDR3 is TGTGCCACCAGCAGAACGGCCCCCGGGGGCTACACCTTC. This sequence encodes CATSRTAPGGYTF. Combining the CDR3 with reference TRBV15 and TRBJ1-2 gives the whole variable domain DAMVIQNPRYQVTQFGKPVTLSCSQTLNHNVMYWYQQKSSQAPKLLFHYYDKDFNNEADTPDNFQSRRPNTSFCFLDIRSPGLGDTAMYLCATSRTAPGGYTFGSGTRLTVV.

This chain connects TRBV7-2 to TRBJ2-1; 8 nucleotides match TRBD2. Germline-derived CDR1 and CDR2 are SGHTA and FQGNSA. The CDR3 has 17 amino acids. Trimming removed 1 base from V and 3 bases from J; junction bases left unmatched: 8. In DNA, the CDR3 is TGTGCCAGCAGCTTAGAAGCGGGAGAGGGGGGCTACAATGAGCAGTTCTTC. Its protein product is CASSLEAGEGGYNEQFF. Variable domain in full (rest from reference TRBV7-2 and TRBJ2-1): GAGVSQSPSNKVTEKGKDVELRCDPISGHTALYWYRQSLGQGLEFLIYFQGNSAPDKSGLPSDRFSAERTGGSVSTLTIQRTQQEDSAVYLCASSLEAGEGGYNEQFFGPGTRLTVL.

The chain links TRBV5-4 to TRBJ1-2; D might be TRBD1 (5 bases). The CDR3 totals 15 residues. CDR1 is SGHNT and CDR2 is YYREEE in the germline V gene (reference sequence). The ends were cut back, 0 bases at V and 4 bases at J, with 13 bases in the middle. The CDR3 protein is CASSLAVGGLYGYTF. The CDR3 DNA reads as TGTGCCAGCAGCTTGGCCGTTGGGGGACTCTATGGCTACACCTTC.

The J gene is TRBJ2-6, the V gene TRBV19; D is ambiguous. V was clipped by 6 bases and J by 2 bases, with 2 bases between them. The V gene's germline CDR1 is LNHDA and CDR2 SQIVND (reference sequence). The CDR3 covers 12 residues. CDR3 in amino acids: CASRPGANVLTF. In nucleotides, the CDR3 is TGTGCCAGTAGACCTGGGGCCAACGTCCTGACTTTC.

The rearrangement joins TRBV10-3 to TRBJ1-1, with D maybe TRBD1 (5 bases). V was trimmed by 3 bases and J by 1 base, leaving 15 bases between them. The CDR3 extends over 16 amino acids. CDR1 and CDR2 from the germline V gene are ENHRY and SYGVKD. The CDR3 region is CAISDGRGRPNTEAFF. Written as DNA, the CDR3 is TGTGCCATCAGTGATGGGAGGGGCCGCCCGAACACTGAAGCTTTCTTT.

The chain employs TRBV27 and TRBJ2-3; D gene unclear. This CDR3 comprises 15 residues. CDR1 is MNHEY and CDR2 is SMNVEV in the germline V gene (reference sequence). V gave up 4 bases and J gave up 3 bases, with 14 bases separating them. The CDR3 sequence: CASSSRELGTDTQYF. CDR3 bases: TGTGCCAGCAGTTCCCGCGAGTTGGGTACAGATACGCAGTATTTT.

The chain combines TRBV6-5 with TRBJ2-5, with 9 bases fitting TRBD1. Unmatched junction bases numbered 10, after V lost 6 bases and J lost 5 bases. Germline CDR1 is MNHEY and CDR2 is SVGAGI. The length of the CDR3 is 15 residues. CDR3 coding DNA: TGTGCCAGCAGCCGTCCCGGAGACAGGGGGGAGACCCAGTACTTC. It codes for CASSRPGDRGETQYF.

On this clone itself: This likely reflects a read error, since a far larger clone is one base away. The chain has TRBV6-5 and TRBJ2-3; D is possibly TRBD1 or TRBD2 (6 bases each). V was clipped by 2 bases and J by 2 bases, with 8 bases between them. Germline assignment: CDR1 MNHEY and CDR2 SVGAGI. CDR3 length: 14 residues. The CDR3 sequence: CASSYRGDTDTQYF. The CDR3 nucleotides are TGTGCCAGCAGTTACAGGGGGGACACAGATACGCAGTATTTT.

V gene TRBV15 combines with J gene TRBJ2-5; D uncertain. The CDR3 extends over 13 amino acids. The ends were cut back, 1 base at V and 1 base at J, with 4 bases in the middle. Looked up from germline, CDR1 is LNHNV and CDR2 is YYDKDF (reference sequence). The CDR3 protein is CATSRGLQETQYF. As DNA, the CDR3 is TGTGCCACCAGCAGAGGCCTCCAAGAGACCCAGTACTTC.

V gene TRBV6-5 combines with J gene TRBJ2-2; 9 nucleotides match TRBD2. Trimming cost V 0 bases and J 5 bases; bases outside gene matches: 4. Per germline, CDR1 MNHEY and CDR2 SVGAGI. This CDR3 comprises 16 residues. CDR3 nucleotide sequence: TGTGCCAGCAGTTACTCGAATCTAGCGGGAACCGGGGAGCTGTTTTTT. Amino acids: CASSYSNLAGTGELFF.

This chain connects TRBV7-8 to TRBJ2-2; 11 bases map to TRBD1. From germline, CDR1 is SGHVS and CDR2 FQNEAQ. Trimming cost V 3 bases and J 5 bases; bases outside gene matches: 2. The CDR3 sequence is 15 residues long. The CDR3 loop reads CASSLDRGRTGELFF. The CDR3 DNA follows: TGTGCCAGCAGCTTGGACAGGGGGCGAACCGGGGAGCTGTTTTTT.

Of note for this clone: It may be a read error: a sequence one base away is much more abundant. The J gene is TRBJ2-7, the V gene TRBV7-6; D ambiguous. Germline V gene sequence: CDR1 SGHVS, CDR2 FNYEAQ. Trimming cost V 1 base and J 2 bases, with 9 bases left between them. This CDR3 has 14 residues. In DNA, the CDR3 is TGTGCCAGCAGCTTAGTAGCTGAGCCCTACGAGCAGTACTTC. Its protein is CASSLVAEPYEQYF. Combining the CDR3 with reference TRBV7-6 and TRBJ2-7 gives the whole variable domain GAGVSQSPRYKVTKRGQDVALRCDPISGHVSLYWYRQALGQGPEFLTYFNYEAQQDKSGLPNDRFSAERPEGSISTLTIQRTEQRDSAMYRCASSLVAEPYEQYFGPGTRLTVT.

This clone was found many times. The chain carries TRBV6-4 and TRBJ1-1; D may be TRBD1 (6 bases). The CDR3 length is 14 residues. Germline V lookup: CDR1 MRHNA, CDR2 SNTAGT. Trimming took 4 bases from V and 4 from J, leaving 13 bases between them. The CDR3 DNA sequence: TGTGCCAGCAGTGTTGGGGACAAGAGCACTGAAGCTTTCTTT. Amino acids: CASSVGDKSTEAFF.

The chain joins TRBV6-1 to TRBJ2-7; D possibly corresponds to TRBD2 (6 bases). V lost 11 bases, J lost 0 bases, and 14 bases lay in between. The CDR3 has 13 residues. Germline V lookup: CDR1 MNHNS, CDR2 SASEGT. CDR3 sequence (DNA): TGTGCCGGCATGCGGGAAAGCTCCTACGAGCAGTACTTC. Protein: CAGMRESSYEQYF.

The J gene is TRBJ2-1, the V gene TRBV29-1, with 8 positions matching TRBD2. Germline lookup yields CDR1 SQVTM and CDR2 ANQGSEA. CDR3 length equals 13 residues. V dropped 3 bases and J dropped 7; count of bases not matched to a gene: 5. The CDR3 loop reads CSVDPGGPNEQFF. CDR3 sequence (DNA): TGCAGCGTTGACCCGGGAGGGCCAAATGAGCAGTTCTTC.

This clone was seen ten or more times. V gene TRBV5-1 combines with J gene TRBJ1-4; D ambiguous. The V gene lost 5 bases and the J gene lost 6 bases, with 8 bases spanning the gap. Germline V gives CDR1 SGHRS, CDR2 YFSETQ. The CDR3 sequence is 12 residues long. CDR3 DNA sequence: TGCGCCAGCAGTTATAACCATGAAAAACTGTTTTTT. Translation: CASSYNHEKLFF.

This chain joins TRBV5-1 and TRBJ2-3; weak D call: TRBD1 (5 bases). V lost 2 bases and J lost 4, with 14 bases in between. This CDR3 region has 15 residues. From germline, CDR1 is SGHRS and CDR2 YFSETQ. Here the CDR3 reads CASSFQGVSSDTQYF. In DNA, the CDR3 is TGCGCCAGCAGCTTCCAGGGTGTAAGTTCAGATACGCAGTATTTT. The variable domain in full, completed from reference TRBV5-1 and TRBJ2-3, reads KAGVTQTPRYLIKTRGQQVTLSCSPISGHRSVSWYQQTPGQGLQFLFEYFSETQRNKGNFPGRFSGRQFSNSRSEMNVSTLELGDSALYLCASSFQGVSSDTQYFGPGTRLTVL.

This clone was detected only once. The chain is built from TRBV5-1 and TRBJ2-5; D gene uncertain. The CDR3 contains 13 residues. V was pared by 5 bases and J by 3 bases, with 11 bases between. Germline lookup yields CDR1 SGHRS and CDR2 YFSETQ. The CDR3 DNA is TGCGCCAGCAGGTTTGTGGGTGAAGAGACCCAGTACTTC. Amino acids: CASRFVGEETQYF. The whole variable domain, remainder taken from reference TRBV5-1 and TRBJ2-5, is KAGVTQTPRYLIKTRGQQVTLSCSPISGHRSVSWYQQTPGQGLQFLFEYFSETQRNKGNFPGRFSGRQFSNSRSEMNVSTLELGDSALYLCASRFVGEETQYFGPGTRLLVL.

This sequence joins TRBV28 and TRBJ2-1; 11 bases are a match to TRBD2. Germline CDR1 is MDHEN and CDR2 is SYDVKM. V lost 8 bases to trimming and J lost 4 bases; unmatched junction nucleotides: 4. The CDR3 has 14 residues. The CDR3 loop is CASVAGGGYNEQFF. DNA of the CDR3: TGTGCCAGCGTAGCGGGAGGGGGGTACAATGAGCAGTTCTTC.

V is TRBV27 and J is TRBJ2-7, with TRBD2 identical over 8 bases. This CDR3 comprises 17 residues. Germline-derived CDR1 and CDR2 are MNHEY and SMNVEV (reference sequence). Unmatched junction bases numbered 11, after V lost 1 base and J lost 3 bases. CDR3 DNA sequence: TGTGCCAGCAGTTTATTTTGGGGGACCGGGACTAGCTACGAGCAGTACTTC. Residues: CASSLFWGTGTSYEQYF.

The rearrangement uses TRBV4-2 and TRBJ2-3; 15 positions match TRBD2. Germline V gene data show CDR1 as LGHNA and CDR2 as YNFKEQ. V trimming: 4 bases; J trimming: 7 bases; junction bases outside the gene matches: 24. The CDR3 has 22 residues. The CDR3 sequence is CASSRTGRVPGTSGRSVNTQYF. In DNA form, the CDR3 reads TGTGCCAGCAGCCGGACAGGGAGGGTCCCCGGGACTAGCGGGAGGTCCGTAAATACGCAGTATTTT.